This T cell receptor beta chain was sequenced during a study of CD8 T cells in ankylosing spondylitis. By quantitative 5'-RACE with molecular barcodes, the TCR beta libraries were made. TCRdb analysed the 5' RACE reads with MiXCR anew, one entry per CDR3 protein. Of around 100,000 distinct CDR3 sequences in the sample, roughly 8.5% were seen once. V lost 0 bases and J lost 7, with 16 bases in between. Germline V gene data show CDR1 as SNHLY and CDR2 as FYNNEI. This CDR3 has 16 residues. Study-level results: There was a TCR beta motif, made of eight highly homologous variants, that appeared characteristic of ankylosing spondylitis blood. Clones tied to disease were said to be significantly enriched in matched ankylosing spondylitis synovial fluid. Clones linked to the disease showed a CD8+ phenotype. They occurred at relatively low frequencies in peripheral blood. Past research had described some motif variants in reactive arthritis synovial fluid and blood.

As concerns this clonotype: Its matching antigen is unknown.

What was sequenced was blood, either unsorted or a sorted T cell fraction (not recorded which). The clonotype comes from a male donor with ankylosing spondylitis. This chain connects TRBV2 to TRBJ1-5; D gene unclear. The DNA of the CDR3 is TGTGCCAGCAGTGAAGCGTCATGGGGAGCCTGGCAGCCCCAGCATTTT. Translating it yields CASSEASWGAWQPQHF.